This TCR beta chain emerged from a study of somatic mutations in cytotoxic T cells in rheumatoid arthritis. The CDR3 is 13 residues long. V lost 1 base to trimming and J lost 5 bases, with 8 bases between them. CDR1 SNHLY and CDR2 FYNNEI come from the germline V gene. Measured with immunoSEQ multiplex PCR; TCRdb has only the in-frame clones, and not every one. The table records tens of thousands of clones, 84% of them present only once. The table lists this clone with a count of one. J is TRBJ2-5 and V is TRBV2; D gene unclear. The sequencing sample was made of CD8+ T cells sorted from blood. The sequence was collected from a man aged 35-49 years in good health. The chain's CDR3 is CASSEEVRETQYF. CDR3 in DNA: TGTGCCAGCAGTGAAGAGGTGAGGGAGACCCAGTACTTC.